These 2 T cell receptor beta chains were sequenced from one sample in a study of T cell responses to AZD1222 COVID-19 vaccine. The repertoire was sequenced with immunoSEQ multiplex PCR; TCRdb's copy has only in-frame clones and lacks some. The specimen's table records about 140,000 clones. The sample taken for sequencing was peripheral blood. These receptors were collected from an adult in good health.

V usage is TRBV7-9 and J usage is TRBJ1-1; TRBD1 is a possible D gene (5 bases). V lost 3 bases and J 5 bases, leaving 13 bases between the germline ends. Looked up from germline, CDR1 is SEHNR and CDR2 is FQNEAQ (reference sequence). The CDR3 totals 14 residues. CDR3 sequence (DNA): TGTGCCAGCAGCTTTTGGGGCTCCAGAACTGAAGCTTTCTTT. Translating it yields CASSFWGSRTEAFF. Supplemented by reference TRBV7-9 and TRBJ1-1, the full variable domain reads DTGVSQNPRHKITKRGQNVTFRCDPISEHNRLYWYRQTLGQGPEFLTYFQNEAQLEKSRLLSDRFSAERPKGSFSTLEIQRTEQGDSAMYLCASSFWGSRTEAFFGQGTRLTVV.

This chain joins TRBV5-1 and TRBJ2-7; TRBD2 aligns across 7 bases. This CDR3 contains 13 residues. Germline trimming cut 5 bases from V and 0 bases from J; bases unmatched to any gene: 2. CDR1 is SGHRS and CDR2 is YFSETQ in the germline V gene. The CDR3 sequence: CASSRGDSYEQYF. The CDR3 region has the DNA TGCGCCAGCAGTCGGGGGGACTCCTACGAGCAGTACTTC.